Described below is a single T cell receptor (beta chain) sequence and its context. Its antigen is not identified. The primer mix had 60 Vbeta and 13 Jbeta primers. Profiling relied on immunoSEQ multiplex PCR, and the TCRdb table lists in-frame clones only, not all of them. Of 80,000 or so clones detected, around three quarters appear once; the ten largest clones hold 3.5% to 5.5%. The CDR3 has 14 amino acids. Trimming shortened V by 3 bases and J by 3 bases, and 9 bases separated the two germline ends. CDR1 and CDR2 from the germline V gene are SGDLS and YYNGEE. These data belong to a study of cytomegalovirus exposure and HLA in healthy donors. Overall study: A previous analysis identified approximately 120 million unique TCR beta sequences derived from 180 million or so T cells.

General study findings and limits: Among immune exposure information, only CMV serostatus was available. Later on, analysis showed that most CMV-associated TCR beta chains appeared to be HLA-restricted.

This TCR derives from a man between 35 and 55 years old in good health and CMV-seronegative. This chain uses TRBV9 with TRBJ1-4, with D possibly TRBD1 on 6 matching bases. The sample consisted of PBMCs. The CDR3, as DNA: TGTGCCAGCAGCGCCGGGACACCTAATGAAAAACTGTTTTTT. Protein product: CASSAGTPNEKLFF.